This record concerns one T cell receptor beta chain sequence. Its antigen has not been determined. Per-nucleotide qualities are absent, and no much larger clonotype sits a single base away. These data originate in a study of PD-L1 blockade in urothelial cancer (dated by TCRdb to 2016 to 2017). A note on the overall study: All patients started therapy in about 2014 and received atezolizumab 1,200 mg intravenously every 3 weeks. About 90% of the roughly 29 patients were identified as males with urothelial cancer of bladder origin, and a prior smoking history was reported by 18 of 29 patients. Patients had an ECOG performance status of 0 or 1 and had received between 0 and 3 prior chemotherapy regimens. Blood samples were analyzed 3 weeks after the start of treatment (second dose) and 6 weeks after the start of treatment. Blood samples yielded a median of around 150,000 T cells and more than 80,000 unique TCRs, with median clonality 0.080. The study, an exploratory multi-omic analysis, examined somatic, immune and clinical correlates of response to PD-L1 blockade with atezolizumab in urothelial cancer. Pretreatment tumor samples, along with matched peripheral blood serially collected before and after atezolizumab treatment, were subjected to TCR sequencing. Progression-free survival longer than 6 months counted as durable clinical benefit, and TCR features were additionally tested against both progression-free and overall survival. In the same patients, whole exome sequencing and RNA sequencing of pretreatment tumors were performed in addition to TCR sequencing. Durable clinical benefit was achieved by nine patients but not by the remaining 20. Over 28 patients had pretreatment blood TCR-seq, some 24 had at least one posttreatment blood collection, and some 24 had tumor TCR-seq. Overall study results and their limits: Patients with durable benefit showed greater expansion of tumor-associated TCR clones in peripheral blood 3 weeks after starting treatment (n ≈ 20, p = 0.022). A pretreatment peripheral blood TCR clonality below the median was linked to improved progression-free and overall survival. Because of the small sample size (n ≈ 31) and the many exploratory analyses performed, the results are intended to be regarded as hypothesis-generating.

Counted from cysteine to phenylalanine, this CDR3 has 14 amino acids. Of all the DNA, just the CDR3 is kept, 42 bases in frame from base 1. From a lookup of the germline V gene, CDR1 and CDR2 are SGHRS and YFSETQ. V is pared back by 7 bases and J by 5 bases, with 18 bases lying between the germline termini. To estimate absolute template abundance from read counts, synthetic TCR analog templates were spiked into each PCR. The immunoSEQ assay used bias-controlled V and J gene primers to amplify TCRbeta CDR3 regions from genomic DNA. Sequencing of rearranged TCRbeta segments was done at approximately 20X coverage. Under the source paper's analysis protocol: Clustering was used to correct sequencing errors, and CDR3s were annotated against IMGT to assign V, D and J genes. Downstream analyses used only productive TCRbeta rearrangements and left out out-of-frame or stop-codon sequences. To compute clonality, Shannon entropy was normalized by the log of the number of unique productive sequences and then subtracted from one. Clones differing between time points or between blood and tumor were identified by Fisher's exact test with Benjamini-Hochberg correction at adjusted p below 0.01. Entries here come from immuneACCESS through TCRdb and include only in-frame sequences with V and J called. Some clones fail to appear in such tables; in the studies checked, an unresolved V gene covers under half of the shortfall, and the cause of the remainder is unknown. That table is the source of V, J and clone size, and D and trimming were worked out from the DNA. The sample profile shows about 95,000 clones; 87% of them were found once. Clones ranked in the top ten supply 2% to 2.5% of the sample.

The time point label, read with the paper, signifies: pretreatment peripheral blood. A cohort of approximately 30 patients with locally advanced or metastatic urothelial carcinoma, treated at Memorial Sloan Kettering on a trial protocol, was included. Peripheral blood mononuclear cells were collected pretreatment and during treatment, at between 1 and 8 total time points per patient. The Qiagen DNeasy Blood extraction kit was used to purify genomic DNA from total PBMCs and from tumor samples. Collected pretreatment and during treatment, PBMCs were isolated and stored as previously described. The clonotype was recovered from a man aged 55-75 years with urothelial cancer. The chain is assembled from TRBV5-1 and TRBJ2-5; the D region possibly corresponds to TRBD2 (6 bases align). Sequenced here: PBMCs, sampled around atezolizumab (anti-PD-L1) treatment. The CDR3 sequence is CASQTGRGRETQYF. The nucleotides are TGCGCCAGCCAGACTGGGCGGGGTAGGGAGACCCAGTACTTC.